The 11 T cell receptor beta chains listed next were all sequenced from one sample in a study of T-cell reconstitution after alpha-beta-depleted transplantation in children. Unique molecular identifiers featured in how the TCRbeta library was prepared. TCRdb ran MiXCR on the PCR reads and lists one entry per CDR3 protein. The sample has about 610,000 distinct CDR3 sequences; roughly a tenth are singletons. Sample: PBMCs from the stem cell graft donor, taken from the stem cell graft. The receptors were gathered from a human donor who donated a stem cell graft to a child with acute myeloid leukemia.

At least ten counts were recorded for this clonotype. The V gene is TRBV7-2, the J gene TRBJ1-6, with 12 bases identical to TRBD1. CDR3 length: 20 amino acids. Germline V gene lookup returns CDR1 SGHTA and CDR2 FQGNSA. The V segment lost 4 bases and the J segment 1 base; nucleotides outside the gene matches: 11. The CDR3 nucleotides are TGTGCCAGCAGCTCCCGAGGAGGGACAGGGGGCTTGTCCTATAATTCACCCCTCCACTTT. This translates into CASSSRGGTGGLSYNSPLHF.

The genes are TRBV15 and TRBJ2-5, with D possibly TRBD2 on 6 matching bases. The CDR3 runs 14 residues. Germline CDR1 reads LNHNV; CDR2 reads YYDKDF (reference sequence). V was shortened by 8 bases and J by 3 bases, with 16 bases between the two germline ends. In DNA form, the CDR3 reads TGTGCCACCGGAGGGTCCCGGGGCAAAGAGACCCAGTACTTC. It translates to CATGGSRGKETQYF.

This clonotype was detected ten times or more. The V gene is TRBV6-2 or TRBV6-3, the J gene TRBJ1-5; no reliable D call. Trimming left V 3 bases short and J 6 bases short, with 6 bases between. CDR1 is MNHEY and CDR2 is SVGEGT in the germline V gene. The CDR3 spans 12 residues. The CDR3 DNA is TGTGCCAGCAGTTATTCTGGTCAGCCCCAGCATTTT. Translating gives CASSYSGQPQHF.

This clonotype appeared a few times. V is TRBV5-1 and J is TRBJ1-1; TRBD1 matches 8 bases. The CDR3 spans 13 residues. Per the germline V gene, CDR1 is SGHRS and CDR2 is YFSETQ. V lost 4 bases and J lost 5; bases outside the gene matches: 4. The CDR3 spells CASSPDRETEAFF. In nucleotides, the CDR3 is TGCGCCAGCAGCCCGGACAGGGAAACTGAAGCTTTCTTT.

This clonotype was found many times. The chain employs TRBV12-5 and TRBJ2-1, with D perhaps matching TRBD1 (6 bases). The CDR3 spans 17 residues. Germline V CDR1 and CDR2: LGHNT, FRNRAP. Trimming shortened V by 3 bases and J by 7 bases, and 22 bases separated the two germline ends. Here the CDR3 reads CASGLGQTMNQGNEQFF. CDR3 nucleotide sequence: TGTGCTAGTGGTTTAGGTCAGACCATGAACCAGGGGAATGAGCAGTTCTTC.

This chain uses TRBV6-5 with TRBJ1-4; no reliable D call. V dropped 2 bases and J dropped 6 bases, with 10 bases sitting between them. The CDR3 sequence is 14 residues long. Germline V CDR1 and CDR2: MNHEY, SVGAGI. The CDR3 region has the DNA TGTGCCAGCAGTTACGATGCTGGGGATGAAAAACTGTTTTTT. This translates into CASSYDAGDEKLFF.

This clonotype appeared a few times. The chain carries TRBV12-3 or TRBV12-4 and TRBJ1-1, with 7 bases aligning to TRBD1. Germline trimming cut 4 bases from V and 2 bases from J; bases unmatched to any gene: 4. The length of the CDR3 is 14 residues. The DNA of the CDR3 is TGTGCCAGCAGTTGGGGACAGACCAACACTGAAGCTTTCTTT. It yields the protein CASSWGQTNTEAFF.

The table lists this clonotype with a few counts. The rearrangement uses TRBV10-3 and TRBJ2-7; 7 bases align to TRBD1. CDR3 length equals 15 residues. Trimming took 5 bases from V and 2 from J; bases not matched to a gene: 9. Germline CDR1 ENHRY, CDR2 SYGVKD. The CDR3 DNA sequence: TGTGCCATCAGTCAACTCCGGGACAGAACCTACGAGCAGTACTTC. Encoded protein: CAISQLRDRTYEQYF.

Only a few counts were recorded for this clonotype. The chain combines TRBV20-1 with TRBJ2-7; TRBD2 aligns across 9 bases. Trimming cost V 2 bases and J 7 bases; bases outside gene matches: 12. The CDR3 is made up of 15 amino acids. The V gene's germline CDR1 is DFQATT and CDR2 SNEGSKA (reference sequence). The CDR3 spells CSARMASGVKREQYF. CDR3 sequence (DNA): TGCAGTGCTAGAATGGCTAGCGGGGTTAAACGGGAGCAGTACTTC.

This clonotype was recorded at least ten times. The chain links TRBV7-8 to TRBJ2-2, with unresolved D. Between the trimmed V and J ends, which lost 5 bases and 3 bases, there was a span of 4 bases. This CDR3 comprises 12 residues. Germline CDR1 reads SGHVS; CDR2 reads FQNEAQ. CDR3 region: CASSRYTGELFF. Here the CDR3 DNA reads TGTGCCAGCAGCCGGTACACCGGGGAGCTGTTTTTT.

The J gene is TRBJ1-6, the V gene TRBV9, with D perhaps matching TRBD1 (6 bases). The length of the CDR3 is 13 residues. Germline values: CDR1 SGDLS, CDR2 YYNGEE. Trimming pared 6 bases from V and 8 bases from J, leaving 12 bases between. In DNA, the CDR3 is TGTGCCAGCAAGGGGGGGGCGGATTCACCCCTCCACTTT. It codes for CASKGGADSPLHF.